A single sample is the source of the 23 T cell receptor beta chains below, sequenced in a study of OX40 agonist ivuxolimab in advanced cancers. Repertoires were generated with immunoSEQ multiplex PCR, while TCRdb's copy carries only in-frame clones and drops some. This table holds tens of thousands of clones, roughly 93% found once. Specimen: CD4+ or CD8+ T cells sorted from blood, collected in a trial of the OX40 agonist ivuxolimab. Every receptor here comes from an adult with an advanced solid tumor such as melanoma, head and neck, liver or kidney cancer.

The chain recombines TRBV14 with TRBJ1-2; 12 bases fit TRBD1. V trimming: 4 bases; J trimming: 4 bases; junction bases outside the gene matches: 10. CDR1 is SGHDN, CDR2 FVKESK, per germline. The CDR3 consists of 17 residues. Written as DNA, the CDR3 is TGTGCCAGCAGCCTCCGCCGTGGGACAGGGGGCTCCTATGGCTACACCTTC. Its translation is CASSLRRGTGGSYGYTF.

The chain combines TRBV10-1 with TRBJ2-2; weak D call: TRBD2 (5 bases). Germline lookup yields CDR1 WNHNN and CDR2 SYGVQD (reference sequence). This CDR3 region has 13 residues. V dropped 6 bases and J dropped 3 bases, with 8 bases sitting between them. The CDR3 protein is CASRREYTGELFF. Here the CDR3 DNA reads TGCGCCAGCAGGAGGGAATACACCGGGGAGCTGTTTTTT.

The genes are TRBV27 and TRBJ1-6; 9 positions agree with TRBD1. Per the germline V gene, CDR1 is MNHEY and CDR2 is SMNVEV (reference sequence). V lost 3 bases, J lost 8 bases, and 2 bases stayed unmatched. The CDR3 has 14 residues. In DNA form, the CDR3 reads TGTGCCAGCAGTTTGGACAGGGGACATTCACCCCTCCACTTT. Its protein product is CASSLDRGHSPLHF.

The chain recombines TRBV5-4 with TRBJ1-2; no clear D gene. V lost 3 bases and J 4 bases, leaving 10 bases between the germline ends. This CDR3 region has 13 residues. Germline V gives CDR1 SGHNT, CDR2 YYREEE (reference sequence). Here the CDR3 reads CASSSPTAYGYTF. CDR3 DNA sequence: TGTGCCAGCAGCTCCCCAACAGCCTATGGCTACACCTTC. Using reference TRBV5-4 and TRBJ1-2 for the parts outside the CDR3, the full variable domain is ETGVTQSPTHLIKTRGQQVTLRCSSQSGHNTVSWYQQALGQGPQFIFQYYREEENGRGNFPPRFSGLQFPNYSSELNVNALELDDSALYLCASSSPTAYGYTFGSGTRLTVV.

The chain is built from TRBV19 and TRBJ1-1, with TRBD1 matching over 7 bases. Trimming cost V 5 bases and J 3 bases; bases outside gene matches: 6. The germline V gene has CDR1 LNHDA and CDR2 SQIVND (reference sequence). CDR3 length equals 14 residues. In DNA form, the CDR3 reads TGTGCCAGTAGTTCCAGGGGGAGGTACACTGAAGCTTTCTTT. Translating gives CASSSRGRYTEAFF.

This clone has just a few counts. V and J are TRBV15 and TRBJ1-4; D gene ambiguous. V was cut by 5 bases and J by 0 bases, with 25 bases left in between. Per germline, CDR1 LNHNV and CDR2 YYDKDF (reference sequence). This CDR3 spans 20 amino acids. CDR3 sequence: CATSPQTTFLFVATNEKLFF. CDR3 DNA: TGTGCCACCAGCCCTCAAACGACCTTTCTATTCGTTGCAACTAATGAAAAACTGTTTTTT. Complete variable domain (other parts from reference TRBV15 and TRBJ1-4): DAMVIQNPRYQVTQFGKPVTLSCSQTLNHNVMYWYQQKSSQAPKLLFHYYDKDFNNEADTPDNFQSRRPNTSFCFLDIRSPGLGDTAMYLCATSPQTTFLFVATNEKLFFGSGTQLSVL.

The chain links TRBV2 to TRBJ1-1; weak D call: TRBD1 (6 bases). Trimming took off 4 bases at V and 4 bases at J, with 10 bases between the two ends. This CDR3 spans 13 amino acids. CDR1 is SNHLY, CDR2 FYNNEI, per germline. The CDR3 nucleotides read TGTGCCAGCAGTGTAAGGGGGAGCACTGAAGCTTTCTTT. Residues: CASSVRGSTEAFF.

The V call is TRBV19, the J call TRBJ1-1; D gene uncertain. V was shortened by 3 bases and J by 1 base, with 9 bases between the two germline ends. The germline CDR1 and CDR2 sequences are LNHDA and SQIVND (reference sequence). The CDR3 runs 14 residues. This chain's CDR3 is CASSMVGANTEAFF. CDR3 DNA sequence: TGTGCCAGTAGTATGGTGGGTGCGAACACTGAAGCTTTCTTT.

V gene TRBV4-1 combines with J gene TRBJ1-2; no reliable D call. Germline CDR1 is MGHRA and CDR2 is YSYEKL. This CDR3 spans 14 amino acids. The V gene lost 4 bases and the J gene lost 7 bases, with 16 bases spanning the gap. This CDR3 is CASSPLEANGGYTF. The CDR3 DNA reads TGCGCCAGCAGCCCCCTCGAGGCCAATGGTGGCTACACCTTC.

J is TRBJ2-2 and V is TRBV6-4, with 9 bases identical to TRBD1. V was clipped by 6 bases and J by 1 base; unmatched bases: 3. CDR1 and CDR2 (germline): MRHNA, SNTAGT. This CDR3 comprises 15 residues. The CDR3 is CASRRDRENTGELFF. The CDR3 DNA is TGTGCCAGCAGGCGGGACAGGGAGAACACCGGGGAGCTGTTTTTT.

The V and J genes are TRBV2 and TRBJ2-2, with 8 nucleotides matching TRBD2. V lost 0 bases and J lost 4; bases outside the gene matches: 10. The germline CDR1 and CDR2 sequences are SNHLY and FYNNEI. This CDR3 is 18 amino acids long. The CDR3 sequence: CASSEAPMPGGFTGELFF. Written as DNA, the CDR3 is TGTGCCAGCAGTGAAGCACCCATGCCGGGAGGGTTCACCGGGGAGCTGTTTTTT.

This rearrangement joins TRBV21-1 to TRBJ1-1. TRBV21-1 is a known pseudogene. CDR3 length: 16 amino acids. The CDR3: CASSRGSRDAVTEAFF. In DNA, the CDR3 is TGTGCCAGCAGCAGGGGGTCCAGGGATGCGGTCACTGAAGCTTTCTTT.

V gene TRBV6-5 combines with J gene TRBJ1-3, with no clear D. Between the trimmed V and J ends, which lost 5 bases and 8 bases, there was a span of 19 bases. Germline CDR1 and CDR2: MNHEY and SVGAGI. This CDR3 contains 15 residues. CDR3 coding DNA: TGTGCCAGCAGTACCCGAGGGAGGGATTGGGACACCATATATTTT. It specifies CASSTRGRDWDTIYF.

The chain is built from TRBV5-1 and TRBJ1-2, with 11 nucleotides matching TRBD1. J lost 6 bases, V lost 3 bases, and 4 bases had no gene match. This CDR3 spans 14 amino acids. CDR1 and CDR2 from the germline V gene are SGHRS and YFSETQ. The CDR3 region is CASSSGQGADGYTF. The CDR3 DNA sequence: TGCGCCAGCAGCTCCGGACAGGGGGCTGATGGCTACACCTTC. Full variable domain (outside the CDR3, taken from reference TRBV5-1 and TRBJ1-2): KAGVTQTPRYLIKTRGQQVTLSCSPISGHRSVSWYQQTPGQGLQFLFEYFSETQRNKGNFPGRFSGRQFSNSRSEMNVSTLELGDSALYLCASSSGQGADGYTFGSGTRLTVV.

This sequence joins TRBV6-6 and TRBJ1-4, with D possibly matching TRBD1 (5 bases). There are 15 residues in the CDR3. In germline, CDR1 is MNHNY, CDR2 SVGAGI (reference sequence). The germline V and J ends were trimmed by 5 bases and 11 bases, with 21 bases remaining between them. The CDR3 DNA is TGTGCCAGCAGTAACCGGGACCGCACTAGGTGGAAACTGTTTTTT. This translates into CASSNRDRTRWKLFF.

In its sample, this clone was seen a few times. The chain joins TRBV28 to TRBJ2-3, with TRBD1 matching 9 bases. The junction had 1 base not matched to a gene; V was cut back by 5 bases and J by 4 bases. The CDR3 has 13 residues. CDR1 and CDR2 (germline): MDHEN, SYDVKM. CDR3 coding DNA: TGTGCCAGCAGTCGACAGGGGGCAGATACGCAGTATTTT. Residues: CASSRQGADTQYF. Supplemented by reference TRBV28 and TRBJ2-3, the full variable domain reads DVKVTQSSRYLVKRTGEKVFLECVQDMDHENMFWYRQDPGLGLRLIYFSYDVKMKEKGDIPEGYSVSREKKERFSLILESASTNQTSMYLCASSRQGADTQYFGPGTRLTVL.

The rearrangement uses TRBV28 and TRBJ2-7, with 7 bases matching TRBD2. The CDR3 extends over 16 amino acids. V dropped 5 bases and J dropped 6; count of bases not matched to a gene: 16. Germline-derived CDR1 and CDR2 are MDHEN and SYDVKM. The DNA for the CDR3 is TGTGCCAGCAGTCTCAGACTAGCCTCTGACGGTCCCGAGCAGTACTTC. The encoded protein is CASSLRLASDGPEQYF.

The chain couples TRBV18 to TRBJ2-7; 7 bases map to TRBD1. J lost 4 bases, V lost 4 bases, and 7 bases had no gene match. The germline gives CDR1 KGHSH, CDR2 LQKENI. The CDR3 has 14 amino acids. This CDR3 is CASSRSGGRYEQYF. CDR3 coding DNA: TGTGCCAGCTCACGCTCAGGGGGTAGGTACGAGCAGTACTTC.

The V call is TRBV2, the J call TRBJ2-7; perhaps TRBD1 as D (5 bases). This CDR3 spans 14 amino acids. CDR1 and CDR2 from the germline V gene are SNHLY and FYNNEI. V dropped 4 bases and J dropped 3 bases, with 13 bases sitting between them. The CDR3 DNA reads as TGTGCCAGCAGTGTTGGGGTCAGGGTCTACGAGCAGTACTTC. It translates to CASSVGVRVYEQYF. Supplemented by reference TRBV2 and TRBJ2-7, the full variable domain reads EPEVTQTPSHQVTQMGQEVILRCVPISNHLYFYWYRQILGQKVEFLVSFYNNEISEKSEIFDDQFSVERPDGSNFTLKIRSTKLEDSAMYFCASSVGVRVYEQYFGPGTRLTVT.

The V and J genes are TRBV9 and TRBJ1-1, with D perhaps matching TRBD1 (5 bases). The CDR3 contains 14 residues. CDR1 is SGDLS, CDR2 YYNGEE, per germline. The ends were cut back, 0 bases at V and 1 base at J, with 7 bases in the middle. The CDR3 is CASSVGGWNTEAFF. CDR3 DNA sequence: TGTGCCAGCAGCGTAGGGGGGTGGAACACTGAAGCTTTCTTT.

The CDR3 DNA reads TGTGCCAGCAGTGAATTTGGCGGGAGGGTCCACGAGCAGTACTTC. Encoded protein: CASSEFGGRVHEQYF. The chain recombines TRBV25-1 with TRBJ2-7, with 9 bases fitting TRBD2. The ends lost 1 base at V and 5 bases at J; junction bases unmatched: 6. There are 15 residues in the CDR3. Germline-derived CDR1 and CDR2 are MGHDK and SYGVNS.

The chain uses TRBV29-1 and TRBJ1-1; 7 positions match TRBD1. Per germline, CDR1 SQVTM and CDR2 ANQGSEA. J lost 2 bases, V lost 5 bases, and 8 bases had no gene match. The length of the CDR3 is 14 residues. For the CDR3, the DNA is TGCAGCGTTTCCTTACAGGGGCCCAACACTGAAGCTTTCTTT. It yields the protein CSVSLQGPNTEAFF.

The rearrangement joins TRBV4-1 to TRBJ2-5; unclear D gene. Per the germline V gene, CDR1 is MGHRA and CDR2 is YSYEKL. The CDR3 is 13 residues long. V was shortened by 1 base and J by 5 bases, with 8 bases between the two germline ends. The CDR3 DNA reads TGCGCCAGCAGCCAAGGAATATTGGAGACCCAGTACTTC. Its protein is CASSQGILETQYF.